Here is one T cell receptor beta chain with its context. The antigen remains undetermined. This table comes from immunoSEQ multiplex PCR, and its TCRdb copy is limited to in-frame clones, with some not included. The sample lists tens of thousands of clones, roughly 84% occurring once. This specimen belongs to a study of graft-versus-host responses after intestinal transplantation. Study-level results: Researchers found peak circulating GvH clone levels linked to early post-transplant HvG declines.

V lost 5 bases to trimming and J lost 10 bases, with 17 bases between them. The germline V gene has CDR1 SEHNR and CDR2 FQNEAQ (reference sequence). The CDR3 covers 13 residues. The chain uses TRBV7-9 and TRBJ1-1; D may be TRBD1 (6 bases). Sequencing used unstimulated CD8+ T cells sorted from spleen or lymph node cells, obtained before transplant. This sequence was found in a human donor who was the organ donor for an intestinal transplant. CDR3 residues: CASSRMNRAAAFF. CDR3 DNA: TGTGCCAGCAGCCGAATGAACAGGGCTGCAGCTTTCTTT.